What follows are 2 T cell receptor beta chains derived from one specimen sequenced in a study of shared clonotypes between healthy human individuals. Method: immunoSEQ multiplex PCR; TCRdb's copy keeps in-frame clones and lacks some. The sample lists approximately 2,000,000 clones; approximately 92% were seen once. Naive CD8 cells lacked CD45RO, underwent positive selection for CCR7 and left out terminally differentiated effector memory CD45RA+ cells. The sequenced sample was naive CD8+ T cells from PBMCs. The receptors were gathered from a man younger than 35 in good health. Some clones in this sample may be carry-over from other donors' samples.

This clone was recorded a few times. J is TRBJ1-1 and V is TRBV10-3, with D hard to call. Trimming left V 0 bases short and J 6 bases short, with 5 bases between. Germline V gives CDR1 ENHRY, CDR2 SYGVKD. The CDR3 is 12 amino acids. CDR3 sequence reads: CAISESSAEAFF. DNA of the CDR3: TGTGCCATCAGTGAGTCGTCGGCTGAAGCTTTCTTT.

This clone was detected only once. The chain links TRBV27 to TRBJ2-7; the D is unclear. The CDR3 runs 14 residues. Germline CDR1 MNHEY, CDR2 SMNVEV (reference sequence). V dropped 3 bases and J dropped 0 bases, with 9 bases sitting between them. CDR3 coding DNA: TGTGCCAGCAGTTTGGATGGTACCTCCTACGAGCAGTACTTC. Translating it yields CASSLDGTSYEQYF.